Listed here is a single T cell receptor (beta chain). The data belong to a study of OX40 agonist ivuxolimab in advanced cancers. This CDR3 spans 12 amino acids. Trimming pared 6 bases from V and 1 base from J, leaving 6 bases between. Per germline, CDR1 MDHEN and CDR2 SYDVKM. The protocol was immunoSEQ multiplex PCR, while the TCRdb copy is restricted to in-frame clones and leaves out a portion. The table shows about 64,000 clones, with 80% to 90% occurring only once. The receptor comes from an adult with an advanced solid tumor such as melanoma, head and neck, liver or kidney cancer. The sequenced sample was CD4+ or CD8+ T cells sorted from blood, obtained in a trial of the OX40 agonist ivuxolimab. The chain has TRBV28 and TRBJ2-5; the D is unclear. CDR3 in DNA: TGTGCCAGCAGCGAGCCCCAAGAGACCCAGTACTTC. This encodes CASSEPQETQYF.